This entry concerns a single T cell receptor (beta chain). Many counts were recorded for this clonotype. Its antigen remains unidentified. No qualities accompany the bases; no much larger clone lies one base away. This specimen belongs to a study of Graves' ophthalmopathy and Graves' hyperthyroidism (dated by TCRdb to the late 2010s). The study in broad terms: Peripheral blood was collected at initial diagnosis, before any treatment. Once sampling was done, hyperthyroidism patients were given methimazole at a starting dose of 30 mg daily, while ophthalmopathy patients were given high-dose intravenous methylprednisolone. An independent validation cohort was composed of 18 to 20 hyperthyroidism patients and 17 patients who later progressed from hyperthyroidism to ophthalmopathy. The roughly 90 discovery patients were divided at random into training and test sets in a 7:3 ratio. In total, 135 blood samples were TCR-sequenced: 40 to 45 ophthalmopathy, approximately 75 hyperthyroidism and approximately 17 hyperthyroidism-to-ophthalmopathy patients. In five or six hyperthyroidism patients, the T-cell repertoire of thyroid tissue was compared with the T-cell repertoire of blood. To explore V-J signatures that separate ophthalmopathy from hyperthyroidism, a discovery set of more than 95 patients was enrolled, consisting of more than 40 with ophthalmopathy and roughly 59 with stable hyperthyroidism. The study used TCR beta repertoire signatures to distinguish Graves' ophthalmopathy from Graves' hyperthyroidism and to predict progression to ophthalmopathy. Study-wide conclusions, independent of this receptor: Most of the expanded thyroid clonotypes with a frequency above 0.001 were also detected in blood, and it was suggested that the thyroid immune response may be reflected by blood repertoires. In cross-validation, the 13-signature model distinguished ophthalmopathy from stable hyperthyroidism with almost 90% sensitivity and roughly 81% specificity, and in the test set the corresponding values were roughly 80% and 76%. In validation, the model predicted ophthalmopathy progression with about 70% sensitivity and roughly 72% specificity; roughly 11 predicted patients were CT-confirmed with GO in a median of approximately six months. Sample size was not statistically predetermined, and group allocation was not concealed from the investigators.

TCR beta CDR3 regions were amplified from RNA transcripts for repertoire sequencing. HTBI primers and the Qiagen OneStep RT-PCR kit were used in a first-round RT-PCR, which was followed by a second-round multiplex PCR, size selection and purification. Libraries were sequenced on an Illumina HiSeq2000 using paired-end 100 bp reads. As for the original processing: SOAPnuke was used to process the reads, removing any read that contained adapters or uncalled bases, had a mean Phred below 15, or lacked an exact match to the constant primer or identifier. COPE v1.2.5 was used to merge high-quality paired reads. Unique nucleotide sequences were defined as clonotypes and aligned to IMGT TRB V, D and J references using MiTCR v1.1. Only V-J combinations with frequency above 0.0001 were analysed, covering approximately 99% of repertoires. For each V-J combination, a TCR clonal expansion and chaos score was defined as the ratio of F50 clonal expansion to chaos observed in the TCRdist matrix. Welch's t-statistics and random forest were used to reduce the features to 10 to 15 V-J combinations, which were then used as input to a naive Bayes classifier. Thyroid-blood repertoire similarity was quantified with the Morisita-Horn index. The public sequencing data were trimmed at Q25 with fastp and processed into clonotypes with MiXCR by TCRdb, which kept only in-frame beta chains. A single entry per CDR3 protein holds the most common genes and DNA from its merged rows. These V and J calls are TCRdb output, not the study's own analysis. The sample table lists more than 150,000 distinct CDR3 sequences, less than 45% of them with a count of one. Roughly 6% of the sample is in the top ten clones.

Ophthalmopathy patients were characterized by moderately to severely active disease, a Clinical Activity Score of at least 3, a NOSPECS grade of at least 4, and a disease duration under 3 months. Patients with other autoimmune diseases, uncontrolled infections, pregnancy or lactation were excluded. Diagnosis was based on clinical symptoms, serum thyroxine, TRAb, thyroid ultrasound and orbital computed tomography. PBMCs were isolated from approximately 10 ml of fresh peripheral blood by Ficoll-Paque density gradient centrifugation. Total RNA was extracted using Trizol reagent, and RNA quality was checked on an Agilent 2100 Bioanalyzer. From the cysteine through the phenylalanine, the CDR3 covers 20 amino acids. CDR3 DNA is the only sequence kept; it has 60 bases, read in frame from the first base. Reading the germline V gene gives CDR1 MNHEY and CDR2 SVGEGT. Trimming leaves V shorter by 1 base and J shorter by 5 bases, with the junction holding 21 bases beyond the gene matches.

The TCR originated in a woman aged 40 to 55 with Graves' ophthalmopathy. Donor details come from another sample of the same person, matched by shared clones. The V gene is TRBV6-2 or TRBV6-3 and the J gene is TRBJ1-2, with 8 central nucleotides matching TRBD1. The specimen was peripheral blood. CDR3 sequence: CASSYYPLGRQGFGNYGYTF. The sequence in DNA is TGTGCCAGCAGTTACTACCCCTTAGGGAGACAGGGGTTCGGTAATTATGGCTACACCTTC.